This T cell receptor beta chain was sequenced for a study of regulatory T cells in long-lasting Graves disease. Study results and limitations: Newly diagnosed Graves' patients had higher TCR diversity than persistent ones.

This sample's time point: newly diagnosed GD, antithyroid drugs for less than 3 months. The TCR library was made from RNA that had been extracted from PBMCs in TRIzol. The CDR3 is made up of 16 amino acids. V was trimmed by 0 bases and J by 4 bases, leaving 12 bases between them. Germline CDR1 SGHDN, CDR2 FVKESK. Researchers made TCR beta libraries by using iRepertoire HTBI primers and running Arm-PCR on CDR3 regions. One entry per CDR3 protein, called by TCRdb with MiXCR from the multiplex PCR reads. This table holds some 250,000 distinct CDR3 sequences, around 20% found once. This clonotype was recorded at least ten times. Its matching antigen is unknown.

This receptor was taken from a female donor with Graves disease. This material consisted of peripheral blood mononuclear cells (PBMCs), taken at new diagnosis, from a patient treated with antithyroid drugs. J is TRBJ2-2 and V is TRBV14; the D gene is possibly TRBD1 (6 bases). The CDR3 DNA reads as TGTGCCAGCAGCCAAGAGAGCGACAGGATCACCGGGGAGCTGTTTTTT. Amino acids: CASSQESDRITGELFF.